What follows describes a single TCR beta chain. Its antigen is currently unknown. Trimming removed 9 bases at V and 8 bases at J, with 25 bases between. Germline V gene sequence: CDR1 LNHDA, CDR2 SQIVND (reference sequence). The CDR3 totals 15 residues. The data stem from a study of a mutant IDH1 vaccine in newly diagnosed glioma. The overall study: Vaccine dosing followed radiotherapy by 4-6 weeks, or accompanied temozolomide cycles. Among treated patients, about 60% were male and about 40% female, and mean age was around 40 years.

The time point here: week 5, during vaccination. The study gave 300 ug of mutant IDH1 20-mer peptide per vaccine dose, with topical imiquimod. Data came from immunoSEQ multiplex PCR; TCRdb stores just in-frame clones and leaves some out. The sample yields about 40,000 clones, roughly nine tenths seen once. The V and J genes are TRBV19 and TRBJ1-2; weak D call: TRBD1 (6 bases). Here the sequenced sample was PBMCs, taken from a glioma patient whose treatment included an IDH1 peptide vaccine. The receptor was isolated from a man aged 50-59 years with glioma. The CDR3 spells CAREGWTDRHGGYTF. The CDR3 DNA reads as TGTGCCAGAGAAGGATGGACAGACCGGCACGGGGGCTACACCTTC.